This T cell receptor (beta chain) emerged from a study of beta chain features in type 1 diabetes. General study results and limits: For TCRB rearrangement, an influence of HLA type remained unresolved here. Within each of all four CD4+ subsets, Type 1 diabetes patients had TCRB CDR3s that were moderately but significantly shorter. Highly expressing activated T cells could be over-counted with a cDNA template.

Sequencing targeted expressed TCRB transcripts, as all isolated RNA had been reverse transcribed. The repertoire was sequenced with immunoSEQ multiplex PCR; TCRdb's copy has only in-frame clones and lacks some. The sample holds hundreds of thousands of clones; roughly an eighth are singletons and the top ten take 0.017%. This clone was seen more than once but under ten times. What it recognizes is unknown. Germline CDR1 reads GTSNPN; CDR2 reads SVGIG (reference sequence). The CDR3 has 14 residues. V shed 3 bases and J shed 3 bases, with 15 bases lying between them. The sequenced sample consisted of naive CD4+ T cells from blood. V is TRBV30 and J is TRBJ2-7, with D possibly being TRBD2 (5 bases). This TCR was recovered from a man between 18 and 29 years old in good health. CDR3 bases: TGTGCCTGGAGAAGGTCCAGTCGGGGCTACGAGCAGTACTTC. This sequence encodes CAWRRSSRGYEQYF.